What follows describes a single T cell receptor (beta chain). Its binding antigen is unknown. One base separates it from a far larger clone, so it is likely a read error. Two rounds of multiplex PCR were performed to amplify the TCR beta CDR3 region from genomic DNA. The first PCR round used primers specific to each TRBV and TRBJ gene, with sequences filed in Chinese patent CN105087789A. Universal primers were used in the second round of PCR. The Roche High Pure PCR Template Preparation Kit was used to extract genomic DNA from frozen PBMCs. An Illumina HiSeq 3000 was used to sequence the libraries paired-end with 151 bp reads. Per the original workflow: CutAdapt was used to remove raw reads lacking the multiplex PCR primer sequences. PEAR was used to merge high-quality paired reads into contigs. By alignment to reference sequences, MiXCR assigned TRB V, D and J gene segments to each contig. To remove sequencing errors, CDR3 sequences were clustered according to base quality and sequence similarity. Diversity was measured as Shannon entropy normalized by the natural log of productive TCR sequence number. Clonality was computed as one minus the ratio of Shannon entropy to the natural log of the number of unique clonotypes. Using the Youden index from ROC curves, the researchers picked the repertoire-metric cut-offs for progression-free survival, and all analyses were carried out in R 3.5.3. The public reads were quality trimmed at Q25 with fastp and then assembled into clones with MiXCR by TCRdb, keeping productive beta chains. Rows with one shared CDR3 protein collapse into an entry with the most common genes and DNA. In this record, the V and J calls reflect TCRdb's handling and not the investigators' own analysis. This sample lists tens of thousands of distinct CDR3 sequences; 30% to 35% were detected once. Roughly 8.3% of the sample goes to the ten largest clones.

All patients had node-negative disease on CT and PET/CT, and none had a history of other malignancies or had previously received chemotherapy or radiotherapy. Around 6 milliliters of peripheral venous blood were drawn into EDTA tubes at each of two time points. Ficoll-Paque Plus density-gradient centrifugation was used to isolate PBMCs. Immediately after collection, samples were stored at -80 degrees C until analysis. The sample is drawn from a study of prognosis after radiotherapy for stage I lung cancer (dated by TCRdb to the early 2020s). Regarding the research as a whole: Between early 2018 and 2019, 15 to 20 patients with stage I NSCLC were enrolled in Nanjing, China. All patients were regarded as medically inoperable, because of comorbidities in about a dozen patients and refusal of surgery in 6 to 8 patients. On tumor histology, some 11 patients had adenocarcinoma and several had squamous cell carcinoma. No patient received concurrent therapy alongside SBRT. Distant metastases were developed by four of the 19 patients after SBRT, at a median of around seven months, whereas no significant progression was observed in the other 15 patients. Peripheral blood TCR beta repertoires were profiled in stage I NSCLC patients before and after stereotactic body radiotherapy, and the repertoires were related to distant failure. Image-guided IMRT or VMAT was used to deliver SBRT in 3 to 5 fractions at a biologically effective dose of at least 100 Gy. The study included 13 to 15 patients with newly diagnosed primary stage I lung tumors and about 5 with oligometastatic NSCLC after surgical resection of the primary tumor. Ages in the cohort of about a dozen men and more than 5 women ranged from roughly 50 to 95 years, with a median of 74. For each of the approximately 19 patients, one blood sample was taken before SBRT and one after, so the study sequenced around 40 samples in total. What the research found in general, with its limitations: Tumor specificity of expanded TCR clones was not determined. Limitations of the study included a small cohort and short follow-up, and the study findings need independent validation. Post-SBRT Shannon entropy and its change from baseline were lower in patients who developed distant metastases; baseline Shannon entropy was not associated with metastases. After SBRT, the number of unique TCR clones decreased (median about 10,000 before versus some 7,000 after; Wilcoxon paired P=0.011). TRBV and TRBJ usage frequencies reportedly varied with metastasis status, involving two V genes at baseline and nine V and two J genes after SBRT. No adjustment for multiple comparisons was applied to any of the reported P values.

Its CDR3 holds 18 amino acids, cysteine through phenylalanine. Solely the CDR3 DNA is kept, with 54 bases framed from the first base. CDR1 and CDR2, per the germline V gene, are SGHTA and FQGNSA. The TCR was taken from a donor over 45 with non-small cell lung cancer. The source material was PBMCs, sampled before or after stereotactic body radiation therapy (not recorded which). Here the chain combines TRBV7-2 and TRBJ2-5, with 8 junctional bases fitting TRBD2. The end of the DNA aligns better with TRBJ2-1, so the J call may be wrong. The nucleotide sequence is TGTGCCAGCAGCTTACCCAGATACCTAAGCGGGAGTATCAATGAGCAGTTCTTC. Its translation reads: CASSLPRYLSGSINEQFF.